This is a list of T cell receptor delta chains from one sample in a study of Vδ1+ human thymocytes. TCRdb fed the multiplex PCR reads to CATT. The data contain roughly 56,000 delta-chain clones, more than 12% of them singletons. The sequencing input was Vdelta1+ gamma-delta thymocytes from the thymus. These receptors were collected from a girl under three years old who had congenital heart surgery. Both conserved end residues are part of each CDR3. D genes are given only for firm matches. A clone size is listed for some rows: how often the clone was seen (once, few, many), or a class if it is expanded.

j_call | d_call | clone_size | v_call | cdr3_nt | cdr3_aa
TRDJ1 | TRDD3 | few | TRDV1 | TGTGCTCTTGGGGACCAACTAGGTCATGAACAAGCTGGGGGATACTCTATCGGGTACACCGATAAACTCATCTTT | CALGDQLGHEQAGGYSIGYTDKLIF
TRDJ1 | TRDD3 | . | TRDV1 | TGTGCTCTTGGGCCCTCCGACATACTGGGGATTGACACCGATAAACTCATCTTT | CALGPSDILGIDTDKLIF
TRDJ1 | TRDD3 | . | TRDV1 | TGTGCTCTTGGGGAATGTGGGTTCATACTGGGGGATACTCCCATGTACACCGATAAACTCATCTTT | CALGECGFILGDTPMYTDKLIF
TRDJ1 | TRDD3 | . | TRDV1 | TGTGCTCTTGGGGAAGGCCTTACCCGTTGGCGAAACGTACTGGGGGATACGGGGCGGGATGGACTCATCTTT | CALGEGLTRWRNVLGDTGRDGLIF
TRDJ3 | TRDD3 | . | TRDV2 | TGTGCCTGTGACACCGTCTGGGGGATACAATCGAGGAGTCCCTGGGACACCCGACAGATGTTTTTC | CACDTVWGIQSRSPWDTRQMFF
TRDJ1 | . | . | TRDV1 | TGTGCTCTTGGGGAACGGTGGTTAAGGCTGGGGTACACCGATAAACTCATCTTT | CALGERWLRLGYTDKLIF
TRDJ1 | TRDD3 | . | TRDV1 | TGTGCTCTTGGGGAACATGACTGCCTTCCGCCGGTCCGCACTGGGGGATACGCCCAGATCGGGACCGATAAACTCATCTTT | CALGEHDCLPPVRTGGYAQIGTDKLIF
TRDJ1 | . | few | TRDV1 | TGTGCTCTTGGGAACCCCGGGTGCGGGGATCACCCCGGACCAGATAAACTCATCTTT | CALGNPGCGDHPGPDKLIF
TRDJ1 | TRDD2 | . | TRDV1 | TGTGCTCTTGGGGCTCTCTTCCAGCCTTCCTACGATAGGGGATCTAACACCGGTAAACTCATCTTT | CALGALFQPSYDRGSNTGKLIF
TRDJ1 | . | few | TRDV1 | TGTGCTCTTGGGGTGTATCCTACCCGGTACATCATCCCCGATAAACTCATCTTT | CALGVYPTRYIIPDKLIF
TRDJ1 | . | . | TRDV3 | TGTGCCTTAAGCGTTTCTACGATCGGACTCATCTTT | CALSVSTIGLIF
TRDJ1 | . | few | TRDV1 | TGTGCTCTTGGACAACTCCTCATACCGCCAACTGGGAGGACCGATAAACTCATCTTT | CALGQLLIPPTGRTDKLIF
TRDJ1 | . | many | TRDV2 | TGTGCCTGTGACACCGTTCTAAAGGTGGGGGGCCCCACAACCGATAAACTCATCTTT | CACDTVLKVGGPTTDKLIF
TRDJ1 | . | few | TRDV1 | TGTGCTCTTGGGGTCCTTTCCTCCTACACCGATAAACTCATCTTT | CALGVLSSYTDKLIF
TRDJ1 | . | . | TRDV1 | TGTGCTCTCAGAAGTCATAACACCGATAAACTCATCTTT | CALRSHNTDKLIF
TRDJ1 | TRDD3 | . | TRDV1 | TGTGCTCTTGGGGAACTACTCCTACGATCAGGGGGATACGTAGCCACCGATAAACTCATCTTT | CALGELLLRSGGYVATDKLIF
TRDJ1 | TRDD3 | . | TRDV1 | TGTGCTCTTGGGAACTTCGCTGGGGGATCCTACACCGATAAACTCATCTTT | CALGNFAGGSYTDKLIF
TRDJ1 | TRDD3 | . | TRDV1 | TGTGCTCTTGGGGGATCATCTGGGGGATACGTATTTTTTAAACTCATCTTT | CALGGSSGGYVFFKLIF
TRDJ1 | TRDD3 | . | TRDV1 | TGTGCTCTTGGGGAAGACGGACTACTCGGTGGGGGATCGCCGAAGCGTAAACTCATCTTT | CALGEDGLLGGGSPKRKLIF
TRDJ1 | . | . | TRDV1 | TGTGCTCTTGGGGAACAGTTCACCCGAGGTGGGGACCCAATTCTCACCGATAAACTCATCTTT | CALGEQFTRGGDPILTDKLIF
TRDJ1 | TRDD3 | few | TRDV2 | TGTGCCTGTGACACGTTGCCTTCCTATCTTCCACTGGGGGATAAGTACACCGATAAACTCATCTTT | CACDTLPSYLPLGDKYTDKLIF
TRDJ1 | . | few | TRDV1 | TGTGCTCTTGGGGAACCCTGCTACACCGATAAACTCATCTTT | CALGEPCYTDKLIF
TRDJ1 | TRDD3 | . | TRDV1 | TGTGCTCTTGGGGAACATGGGGGATACGTAGCCGATAAACTCATCTTT | CALGEHGGYVADKLIF
TRDJ1 | TRDD3 | few | TRDV1 | TGTGCTCTTGGGGAACTAGGGGATACGGCCGATAAACTCATCTTT | CALGELGDTADKLIF
TRDJ1 | . | . | TRDV1 | TGTGCTCTTGGGGAACTCACCTTCCTACAGACTGGGGGATCTCGGGCCGATAAACTCATCTTT | CALGELTFLQTGGSRADKLIF
TRDJ1 | . | few | TRDV1 | TGTGCTCTTGGGGAACTAGACTTTCCCGGAGGAGAACTCATCTTT | CALGELDFPGGELIF
TRDJ1 | TRDD3 | . | TRDV1 | TGTGCTCTTGGGGAACCTTCGTACTGGGGGACTGGGAGCCCGTACACCGATAAACTCATCTTT | CALGEPSYWGTGSPYTDKLIF
TRDJ1 | TRDD3 | . | TRDV1 | TGTGCTCTTGGGACACCCTCCCTCTCCGGGGGGATAGCCCTTAAACTCATCTTT | CALGTPSLSGGIALKLIF
TRDJ1 | . | few | TRDV1 | TGTGCTCTTGGGGAACCGAGCCTTACGAACACCGATAAACTCATCTTT | CALGEPSLTNTDKLIF
TRDJ1 | TRDD3 | . | TRDV1 | TGTGCTCTTGGGGAACTCAGTACTGGGGGATACGCCATCCTGGGCACCGATAAACTCATCTTT | CALGELSTGGYAILGTDKLIF
TRDJ1 | . | . | TRDV1 | TGTGCTCTTGGGGAATTCGCCGGCCTTCCCTGGCTCGATAAACTCATCTTT | CALGEFAGLPWLDKLIF
TRDJ1 | . | once | TRDV1 | TGTGCTCTTGGGGAACGACCAGCTCGGAGGCTGGGGCCATCCCTTTACACCGATAAACTCATCTTT | CALGERPARRLGPSLYTDKLIF
TRDJ1 | TRDD3 | . | TRDV1 | TGTGCTCTTGGGGGTCCCAAGCCAGGCGGATACGTTATACGTCAGGACACCGATAAACTCATCTTT | CALGGPKPGGYVIRQDTDKLIF
TRDJ1 | TRDD2 | . | TRDV1 | TGTGCTCTTGGGGTCTCAAGGCCTTCCTACTCCGAAACGGTGGGACTCATCTTT | CALGVSRPSYSETVGLIF
TRDJ1 | TRDD3 | few | TRDV1 | TGTGCTCTTGGGGAACTAAAGCCTGGGGGATACACCGATAAACTCATCTTT | CALGELKPGGYTDKLIF
TRDJ1 | TRDD3 | few | TRDV1 | TGTGCTCTTGGGGAGCTCCTACCTTCCTACGCTGGGGGATACCAACCGTACACCGATAAACTCATCTTT | CALGELLPSYAGGYQPYTDKLIF
TRDJ1 | TRDD3 | few | TRDV1 | TGTGCTCTTGGGGAGGCCCGGGGGTTTGACTGGGGGAACACCGATAAACTCATCTTT | CALGEARGFDWGNTDKLIF
TRDJ1 | TRDD3 | . | TRDV1 | TGTGCTCTTGGGGGCCCCCTACGGGGATACGCCGGAGGGTACACCGATAAACTCATCTTT | CALGGPLRGYAGGYTDKLIF
TRDJ1 | . | . | TRDV1 | TGTGCTCTTGGGGAACTGCCTACGGGCGGGGAAGCTAAACTCATCTTT | CALGELPTGGEAKLIF
TRDJ1 | TRDD3 | few | TRDV1 | TGTGCTCTTGGGAAGTTCCCCGGGGATACGGTTTGTCCCACCGATAAACTCATCTTT | CALGKFPGDTVCPTDKLIF
TRDJ1 | . | few | TRDV1 | TGTGCTCTTGGGGAACTGAAGGCACACGTGGGGGGCCCGAATTGGTACGCCGATAAACTCATCTTT | CALGELKAHVGGPNWYADKLIF
TRDJ1 | . | few | TRDV1 | TGTGCTCTTGGGGAATTCTCCCTACGGGGGTGGAACACCGATAAACTCATCTTT | CALGEFSLRGWNTDKLIF
TRDJ1 | . | few | TRDV1 | TGTGCTCTTGGGGGCAACTTCCTACGAGGGGATACTACCGATAAACTCATCTTT | CALGGNFLRGDTTDKLIF
TRDJ1 | TRDD3 | few | TRDV1 | TGTGCTCTTGGGGAACTACAGATTTCATCAGCGGTACTGGGGGTCCCCACCGATAAACTCATCTTT | CALGELQISSAVLGVPTDKLIF
TRDJ1 | . | . | TRDV1 | TGTGCTCTTGGGGCCGGCCTTCCGACGTCCCGTCGGGGGGATACCGATAAACTCATCTTT | CALGAGLPTSRRGDTDKLIF
TRDJ1 | . | few | TRDV1 | TGTGCTCTTGGGGAACTAGAATTAGGGGATACCGATAAACTCATCTTT | CALGELELGDTDKLIF
TRDJ1 | TRDD3 | . | TRDV1 | TGTGCTCTTGGACTCCCCCGTCACCTGGGGGGCCCCGATAAACTCATCTTT | CALGLPRHLGGPDKLIF
TRDJ1 | TRDD3 | . | TRDV1 | TGTGCTCTTGGGGTGGGGGCCCTACACGATGGGGGACGACACACCGATAAACTCATTTTT | CALGVGALHDGGRHTDKLIF
TRDJ1 | TRDD3 | . | TRDV1 | TGTGCTCTTGGGGAACTAAAAATTGTATCCTGGGGGATACCCACCGATAAACTCATCTTT | CALGELKIVSWGIPTDKLIF